This T cell receptor (beta chain) was obtained from a study of blood T cell repertoires in COVID-19. Across the study: The samples span acute and convalescent COVID-19 from the United States, Italy and Spain. Sample material is recorded as cDNA or gDNA derived from T cells, B-cell-depleted T cells, or PBMCs.

V gave up 0 bases and J gave up 8 bases, with 14 bases separating them. This CDR3 is built from 15 residues. Germline loops: CDR1 ENHRY, CDR2 SYGVKD. Authors' methods: Estimates of nucleated cell counts were drawn from the amplification of reference gene primers. The data were produced by immunoSEQ multiplex PCR, yet TCRdb's version contains in-frame clones alone and is incomplete. V and J calls and clone size follow that table, whereas D and trimming were derived from the DNA. Here the sample spans about 200,000 clones, roughly 90% being singletons. The rearrangement uses TRBV10-3 and TRBJ2-1; possible D gene TRBD1, 5 bases. The sequencing input was peripheral blood. The sequence was collected from a woman aged 35 to 49 who had recovered from COVID-19. CDR3 bases: TGTGCCATCAGTGAGTCGGTCGGCAGGGTTGATGAGCAGTTCTTC. This sequence encodes CAISESVGRVDEQFF.